This T cell receptor (beta chain) was retrieved from a study of blood T cell repertoires in COVID-19. The germline V gene encodes CDR1 MNHEY and CDR2 SVGAGI. The CDR3 is 15 residues long. V shed 7 bases, J shed 5 bases, and the junction held 8 bases outside the gene matches. Only in-frame clones appear in the TCRdb table, and some are missing; sequencing was by immunoSEQ multiplex PCR. This sample yields fewer than 300,000 clones, of which 84% are seen a single time; around 7.8% belongs to the top ten. The chain has TRBV6-5 and TRBJ2-7; TRBD2 agrees at 13 bases. This receptor was taken from a human donor in a cohort sampled during active COVID-19. Sequencing was carried out using peripheral blood. Written as DNA, the CDR3 is TGTGCCAGCATGGAGACTAGCGGGAGGTTTCACGAGCAGTACTTC. Its translation is CASMETSGRFHEQYF.